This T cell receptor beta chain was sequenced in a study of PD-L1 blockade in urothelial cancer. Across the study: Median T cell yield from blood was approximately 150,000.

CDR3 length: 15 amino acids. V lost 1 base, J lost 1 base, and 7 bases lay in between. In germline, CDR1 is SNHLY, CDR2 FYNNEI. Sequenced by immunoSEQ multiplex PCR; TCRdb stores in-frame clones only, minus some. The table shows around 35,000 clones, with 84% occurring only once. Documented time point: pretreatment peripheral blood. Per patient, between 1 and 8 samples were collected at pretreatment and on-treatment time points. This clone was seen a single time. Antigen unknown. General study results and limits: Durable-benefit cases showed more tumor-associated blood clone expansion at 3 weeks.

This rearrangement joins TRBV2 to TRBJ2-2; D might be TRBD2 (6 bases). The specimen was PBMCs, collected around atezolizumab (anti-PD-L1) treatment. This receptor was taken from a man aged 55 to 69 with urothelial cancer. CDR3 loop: CASSEGRGNTGELFF. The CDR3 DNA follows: TGTGCCAGCAGTGAAGGGAGGGGGAACACCGGGGAGCTGTTTTTT.